These 15 T cell receptor beta chains were sequenced from one sample in a study of T cell responses to AZD1222 COVID-19 vaccine. The repertoire was sequenced with immunoSEQ multiplex PCR; TCRdb's copy has only in-frame clones and lacks some. The sample holds some 120,000 clones, roughly nine tenths seen once. This sample comprised peripheral blood, obtained 28 days after the second AZD1222 dose. The receptor source for this set is an adult who received the AZD1222 COVID-19 vaccine.

This chain joins TRBV4-1 and TRBJ2-1; 9 bases are shared with TRBD2. The germline V gene has CDR1 MGHRA and CDR2 YSYEKL. There are 17 residues in the CDR3. The trim removed 1 base at V and 8 bases at J, leaving 12 bases unmatched. Written as DNA, the CDR3 is TGCGCCAGCAGCCAAGTCCCCCTGGGACTAGCTGGAGATGAGCAGTTCTTC. Protein: CASSQVPLGLAGDEQFF.

CDR3 in amino acids: CASSQDVGTYEQYF. CDR3 bases: TGTGCCAGCAGCCAAGATGTCGGAACCTACGAGCAGTACTTC. The chain carries TRBV4-2 and TRBJ2-7, with no clear D. The CDR3 sequence is 14 residues long. Germline-derived CDR1 and CDR2 are LGHNA and YNFKEQ. The V end lost 0 bases, the J end lost 2 bases, and 8 bases lay between the germline ends.

This sequence joins TRBV2 and TRBJ2-1; D may be TRBD2 (5 bases). V was pared by 6 bases and J by 1 base, with 10 bases between. CDR1 is SNHLY and CDR2 is FYNNEI in the germline V gene. The CDR3 spans 14 residues. Here the CDR3 reads CASSWTGSYNEQFF. CDR3 in DNA: TGTGCCAGCAGCTGGACTGGATCCTACAATGAGCAGTTCTTC.

The chain uses TRBV6-5 and TRBJ2-3, with 9 bases matching TRBD2. The CDR3 is 14 residues long. V shed 8 bases and J 4 bases; nucleotides not matched to a gene: 7. The germline gives CDR1 MNHEY, CDR2 SVGAGI. The CDR3 DNA is TGTGCCAGCGGTTGGCGGGAGGGGTCAGATACGCAGTATTTT. Its protein product is CASGWREGSDTQYF.

The rearrangement joins TRBV6-5 to TRBJ1-2; a weak D match, TRBD1 (5 bases). V lost 5 bases, J lost 2 bases, and 12 bases lay in between. The germline V gene encodes CDR1 MNHEY and CDR2 SVGAGI. The CDR3 extends over 14 amino acids. The CDR3 bases are TGTGCCAGCAGTCCCCCGCGGGGGAACTATGGCTACACCTTC. Protein sequence: CASSPPRGNYGYTF.

V gene TRBV7-2 combines with J gene TRBJ2-7, with 12 bases matching TRBD2. Per germline, CDR1 SGHTA and CDR2 FQGNSA. The CDR3 sequence is 18 residues long. V lost 4 bases to trimming and J lost 6 bases; unmatched junction nucleotides: 16. DNA for the CDR3: TGTGCCAGCAGCTCCGCTAGCGGGGGGGCCGGAGGGGCACTCGAGCAGTACTTC. This codes for CASSSASGGAGGALEQYF. The full variable domain, with the rest looked up from reference TRBV7-2 and TRBJ2-7, is GAGVSQSPSNKVTEKGKDVELRCDPISGHTALYWYRQSLGQGLEFLIYFQGNSAPDKSGLPSDRFSAERTGGSVSTLTIQRTQQEDSAVYLCASSSASGGAGGALEQYFGPGTRLTVT.

The CDR3 DNA reads TGTGCCAGCAGTGATTTTCAAAATTTGGGTGGCTACACCTTC. It codes for CASSDFQNLGGYTF. The chain couples TRBV6-1 to TRBJ1-2; no clear D gene. Trimming cost V 3 bases and J 7 bases, with 15 bases left between them. The germline gives CDR1 MNHNS, CDR2 SASEGT. This CDR3 contains 14 residues.

The chain uses TRBV27 and TRBJ1-1; a possible D gene is TRBD1 (6 bases). From germline, CDR1 is MNHEY and CDR2 SMNVEV (reference sequence). The V end was cut by 0 bases, the J end by 11 bases, with 10 bases between. CDR3 size: 12 residues. CDR3 in amino acids: CASSLSAGEAFF. As DNA, the CDR3 is TGTGCCAGCAGTTTATCTGCAGGGGAGGCTTTCTTT.

J is TRBJ2-3 and V is TRBV10-2; no reliable D call. Germline CDR1 WSHSY, CDR2 SAAADI. Deletions cut 0 bases from V and 5 bases from J, with 12 bases between. The CDR3 runs to 15 residues. The CDR3 loop is CASSESILTLDTQYF. The CDR3, as DNA: TGCGCCAGCAGTGAGTCGATTTTAACCTTAGATACGCAGTATTTT.

There are a few counts of this clone. A junction boundary mismatches the germline segment, possibly from a read error. The rearrangement uses TRBV2 and TRBJ1-2; TRBD1 might be the D (5 bases). The CDR3 length is 12 residues. CDR1 is SNHLY, CDR2 FYNNEI, per germline. The chain's CDR3 is CAGRDRGALTTF. The CDR3 bases are TGTGCCGGCAGGGACCGGGGTGCTCTTACCACCTTC.

The chain has TRBV3-1 (or the pseudogene TRBV3-2) and TRBJ1-3; D not resolved. This CDR3 has 10 amino acids. CDR1 is LGHDT and CDR2 is YNNKEL in the germline V gene (reference sequence). V shed 10 bases and J shed 6 bases, with 7 bases lying between them. DNA of the CDR3: TGTGCCACCAGACAAAACACCATATATTTT. Translating it yields CATRQNTIYF.

The chain joins TRBV5-4 to TRBJ1-1; perhaps TRBD1 as D (6 bases). The ends were cut back, 4 bases at V and 1 base at J, with 17 bases in the middle. The CDR3 consists of 16 residues. CDR1 and CDR2 from the germline V gene are SGHNT and YYREEE (reference sequence). CDR3 residues: CASSGGGFGGNTEAFF. The CDR3 coding sequence is TGTGCCAGCAGCGGAGGGGGGTTCGGCGGGAACACTGAAGCTTTCTTT.

CDR3 loop: CASSHTGHIYEQYF. The CDR3 DNA reads as TGTGCCAGCAGCCATACGGGACATATCTACGAGCAGTACTTC. This sequence joins TRBV7-6 and TRBJ2-7, with a tentative D call TRBD1 (6 bases). V was clipped by 5 bases and J by 3 bases, with 14 bases between them. The CDR3 contains 14 residues. In germline, CDR1 is SGHVS, CDR2 FNYEAQ.

This chain links TRBV20-1 with TRBJ2-1; D is perhaps TRBD2 (5 bases). The CDR3 is 14 residues long. Germline CDR1 DFQATT, CDR2 SNEGSKA (reference sequence). V lost 3 bases to trimming and J lost 0 bases, with 9 bases between them. CDR3 coding DNA: TGCAGTGCTAGTAGCGACCTCTCCTACAATGAGCAGTTCTTC. It codes for CSASSDLSYNEQFF.

The chain recombines TRBV5-5 with TRBJ1-5; no definite D call. V was clipped by 3 bases and J by 0 bases, with 10 bases between them. CDR3 length equals 15 residues. Germline V gives CDR1 SGHKS, CDR2 YYEKEE (reference sequence). The CDR3 coding sequence is TGTGCCAGCAGCTCGGCACGAGATAGCAATCAGCCCCAGCATTTT. It encodes CASSSARDSNQPQHF.